The 3 T cell receptor beta chains reported below all come from one sample, sequenced in a study of preoperative IRX-2 immunotherapy in early breast cancer. Assay: immunoSEQ multiplex PCR; the TCRdb copy retains only in-frame clones and omits some. This sample has around 62,000 clones, with approximately 93% found just once. Noted treatment: preoperative locoregional IRX-2 cytokine immunotherapy. Specimen collection occurred from a patient treated with IRX-2 immunotherapy. These receptor sequences come from a human donor with breast cancer.

V is TRBV29-1 and J is TRBJ1-1; D is uncertain. V was pared by 5 bases and J by 5 bases, with 9 bases between. Germline V gene sequence: CDR1 SQVTM, CDR2 ANQGSEA. The CDR3 is 11 residues long. The CDR3 coding sequence is TGCAGCGTTCTGAGGGATACTGAAGCTTTCTTT. Amino acids: CSVLRDTEAFF.

This chain uses TRBV6-5 with TRBJ2-5, with TRBD1 matching over 7 bases. J was trimmed by 5 bases and V by 4 bases; bases with no gene match: 7. The CDR3 sequence is 14 residues long. Per germline, CDR1 MNHEY and CDR2 SVGAGI. The CDR3 is CASSSRQGWETQYF. For the CDR3, the DNA is TGTGCCAGCAGTTCGAGACAGGGCTGGGAGACCCAGTACTTC.

The V call is TRBV30, the J call TRBJ2-5; D may be TRBD1 or TRBD2 (5 bases each). Germline loops: CDR1 GTSNPN, CDR2 SVGIG (reference sequence). The CDR3 is made up of 12 amino acids. The ends were cut back, 2 bases at V and 4 bases at J, with 8 bases in the middle. CDR3 sequence (DNA): TGTGCCTGGAGTACGAGGGGAGAGACCCAGTACTTC. It is translated as CAWSTRGETQYF.